The 20 T cell receptor beta chains in this list originate from one sample, sequenced in a study of cytomegalovirus exposure and HLA in healthy donors. The PCR used 60 Vbeta and 13 Jbeta primers. Generated by immunoSEQ multiplex PCR, the TCRdb table keeps only in-frame clones and is missing some. This table holds more than 90,000 clones, around 64% found once. The sequencing sample was made of PBMCs. Every receptor here comes from a man aged 25 to 40 in good health and CMV-seropositive.

The chain couples TRBV25-1 to TRBJ1-1; D gene unclear. The CDR3 length is 13 residues. Germline CDR1 is MGHDK and CDR2 is SYGVNS. Trimming left V 0 bases short and J 1 base short, with 3 bases between. In DNA form, the CDR3 reads TGTGCCAGCAGTGAATACGGGAACACTGAAGCTTTCTTT. Translated: CASSEYGNTEAFF.

V usage is TRBV19 and J usage is TRBJ2-5, with TRBD2 as a possible D gene (6 bases). From germline, CDR1 is LNHDA and CDR2 SQIVND (reference sequence). This CDR3 comprises 15 residues. Trimming left V 5 bases short and J 9 bases short, with 22 bases between. The CDR3 here is CASSAASVTSQAQYF. CDR3 nucleotide sequence: TGTGCCAGTAGTGCGGCTAGCGTAACCTCCCAGGCCCAGTACTTC.

This chain links TRBV12-5 with TRBJ2-5; D is possibly TRBD2 (5 bases). The J call may be incorrect, as the DNA end agrees better with TRBJ2-7. The V gene's germline CDR1 is LGHNT and CDR2 FRNRAP. This CDR3 is 16 amino acids long. The CDR3 nucleotides are TGTGCTAGTGGCCCCCAACCGGGATACTCTCCCTACGAGCAGTACTTC. This gives the protein CASGPQPGYSPYEQYF.

This chain links TRBV30 with TRBJ2-6; a possible D gene is TRBD2 (5 bases). CDR1 and CDR2 from the germline V gene are GTSNPN and SVGIG (reference sequence). This CDR3 comprises 15 residues. The V gene lost 2 bases and the J gene lost 4 bases, with 12 bases spanning the gap. In nucleotides, the CDR3 is TGTGCCTGGAGTCGAGAACCGGGGGGGGCCAACGTCCTGACTTTC. It specifies CAWSREPGGANVLTF.

The chain employs TRBV2 and TRBJ1-2, with 8 nucleotides matching TRBD1. The CDR3 has 14 residues. Trimming took 7 bases from V and 4 from J; bases not matched to a gene: 8. CDR1 is SNHLY, CDR2 FYNNEI, per germline. CDR3 bases: TGTGCCAGCACCCTAGGACAGGGAAGCTATGGCTACACCTTC. It yields the protein CASTLGQGSYGYTF.

The chain joins TRBV6-5 to TRBJ2-1; D is unresolved. In germline, CDR1 is MNHEY, CDR2 SVGAGI. CDR3 length: 15 residues. V was shortened by 6 bases and J by 0 bases, with 12 bases between the two germline ends. CDR3 residues: CASRSISGSYNEQFF. Written as DNA, the CDR3 is TGTGCCAGCAGATCCATTTCGGGCTCCTACAATGAGCAGTTCTTC.

This chain's CDR3 is CASSRGPDNSNQPQHF. The CDR3, as DNA: TGTGCCAGCAGCCGCGGCCCAGATAATAGCAATCAGCCCCAGCATTTT. V gene TRBV7-8 combines with J gene TRBJ1-5; D unresolved. Trimming removed 5 bases at V and 0 bases at J, with 14 bases between. Germline V lookup: CDR1 SGHVS, CDR2 FQNEAQ. CDR3 length: 16 residues.

This clone turned up a few times. The CDR3 nucleotides are TGCAGCGTTGATAAGGCGGGATTGAACACTGAAGCTTTCTTT. Translation: CSVDKAGLNTEAFF. The chain couples TRBV29-1 to TRBJ1-1; D unclear. CDR3 length: 14 residues. The V gene lost 3 bases and the J gene lost 0 bases, with 11 bases spanning the gap. Germline V gene lookup returns CDR1 SQVTM and CDR2 ANQGSEA.

The chain employs TRBV5-6 and TRBJ1-4, with TRBD1 identical over 9 bases. After removal of 1 base from V and 6 bases from J, the junction contained 7 bases not matched to a gene. Per the germline V gene, CDR1 is SGHDT and CDR2 is YYEEEE. The CDR3 is made up of 16 amino acids. The CDR3 nucleotides read TGTGCCAGCAGCTTGTTGCGGACAGGGGAAGATGAAAAACTGTTTTTT. Protein: CASSLLRTGEDEKLFF.

The V call is TRBV21-1, the J call TRBJ2-7; the table's D gene call, TRBD1, was not cross checked with the DNA. TRBV21-1 is termed a pseudogene. The CDR3 sequence is 15 residues long. Here the CDR3 DNA reads TGTGCCAGCAGCAAAGACGGGACAGGACACTACGAGCAGTACGTC. Amino acids: CASSKDGTGHYEQYV.

The genes are TRBV7-9 and TRBJ1-4; no clear D gene. Trimming pared 2 bases from V and 0 bases from J, leaving 7 bases between. The CDR3 is 15 amino acids. Germline CDR1 is SEHNR and CDR2 is FQNEAQ (reference sequence). In nucleotides, the CDR3 is TGTGCCAGCAGCTTATTAGCTGCAACTAATGAAAAACTGTTTTTT. It translates to CASSLLAATNEKLFF.

The V call is TRBV5-4, the J call TRBJ2-2, with 8 bases aligning to TRBD2. V gave up 4 bases and J gave up 1 base; unmatched junction bases: 6. Germline V lookup: CDR1 SGHNT, CDR2 YYREEE (reference sequence). CDR3 size: 16 residues. As DNA, the CDR3 is TGTGCCAGCAGCGAACCGGGGGGGCTGAACACCGGGGAGCTGTTTTTT. Translated, it gives CASSEPGGLNTGELFF.

This clone was picked up one time. V and J are TRBV11-3 and TRBJ2-5; 13 bases fit TRBD2. The CDR3 length is 17 residues. V lost 5 bases, J lost 5 bases, and 11 bases stayed unmatched. The germline gives CDR1 SGHNT, CDR2 YENEEA. CDR3 in DNA: TGTGCCAGCAGCGGACTAGCGGGAGTGGTGGGGTCGGAGACCCAGTACTTC. It specifies CASSGLAGVVGSETQYF.

This rearrangement joins TRBV30 to TRBJ1-5, with D unresolved. Germline CDR1 GTSNPN, CDR2 SVGIG (reference sequence). The CDR3 is 13 amino acids. Trimming cost V 2 bases and J 4 bases, with 9 bases left between them. CDR3 sequence reads: CAWSTGDNQPQHF. The DNA for the CDR3 is TGTGCCTGGAGTACCGGGGATAATCAGCCCCAGCATTTT.

The rearrangement joins TRBV9 to TRBJ2-3, with 8 bases aligning to TRBD2. The CDR3 totals 15 residues. The V gene's germline CDR1 is SGDLS and CDR2 YYNGEE. The trim removed 0 bases at V and 8 bases at J, leaving 8 bases unmatched. CDR3 nucleotide sequence: TGTGCCAGCAGCGTAGTTGAGGCGGGAGGTGGTACGCAGTATTTT. This encodes CASSVVEAGGGTQYF.

The rearrangement links TRBV5-4 to TRBJ1-6; D gene ambiguous. The length of the CDR3 is 15 residues. V lost 0 bases to trimming and J lost 0 bases, with 4 bases between them. CDR1 and CDR2 (germline): SGHNT, YYREEE (reference sequence). CDR3 coding DNA: TGTGCCAGCAGCTTGGGAGGCTCCTATAATTCACCCCTCCACTTT. Its protein is CASSLGGSYNSPLHF.

V gene TRBV11-3 combines with J gene TRBJ2-5; a weak D match, TRBD1 (5 bases). Per the germline V gene, CDR1 is SGHNT and CDR2 is YENEEA. V lost 3 bases, J lost 3 bases, and 17 bases lay in between. CDR3 length: 16 amino acids. The chain's CDR3 is CASSFRQPNRKETQYF. The CDR3 DNA reads as TGTGCCAGCAGCTTCCGACAGCCAAATCGTAAAGAGACCCAGTACTTC.

This chain connects TRBV5-5 to TRBJ2-3, with 10 nucleotides matching TRBD2. This CDR3 is 18 amino acids long. Germline values: CDR1 SGHKS, CDR2 YYEKEE (reference sequence). V trimming: 0 bases; J trimming: 6 bases; junction bases outside the gene matches: 13. The CDR3, as DNA: TGTGCCAGCAGCTTGGAGTTTGGTAGCGGGAGGCCCTTGGATACGCAGTATTTT. Its translation: CASSLEFGSGRPLDTQYF.

This clone has a single count. J is TRBJ2-1 and V is TRBV11-3; no firm D call. From germline, CDR1 is SGHNT and CDR2 YENEEA. This CDR3 contains 14 residues. Trimming removed 2 bases from V and 6 bases from J, with 11 bases in between. CDR3 sequence (DNA): TGTGCCAGCAGCTTATCATCCATGTCCAATGAGCAGTTCTTC. Translated: CASSLSSMSNEQFF.

The rearrangement uses TRBV7-9 and TRBJ2-5; TRBD1 is a possible D gene (6 bases). The J call may not be correct, given that the DNA end is closer to TRBJ2-7. Germline values: CDR1 SEHNR, CDR2 FQNEAQ (reference sequence). The CDR3 length is 14 residues. CDR3 protein: CASSPVGAGYEQYF. For the CDR3, the DNA is TGTGCCAGCAGCCCTGTGGGGGCTGGCTACGAGCAGTACTTC.